This is a list of T cell receptor beta chains from one sample in a study of early stage breast cancer tumors. The protocol was immunoSEQ multiplex PCR, while the TCRdb copy is restricted to in-frame clones and leaves out a portion. The sample yields about 53,000 clones, approximately 90% seen once. The specimen sequenced was blood. Receptors were obtained from a person aged 70 to 79 with breast cancer. CDR3s leave out the opening cysteine and the closing phenylalanine or tryptophan. The order of the fields is V gene, D gene, CDR3 protein. A D gene is named only where the DNA matches it firmly.

V gene: TRBV27
D gene: TRBD2
CDR3 protein: ASSSGLAGRNEQF

V gene: TRBV6-6
D gene: TRBD1
CDR3 protein: ASLAGGETQY

V gene: TRBV4-1
D gene: TRBD1
CDR3 protein: ASSLGQAGELF

V gene: TRBV30
D gene: NA
CDR3 protein: AWSWGQLDTIY

V gene: TRBV19
D gene: NA
CDR3 protein: ASKQGTYNSPLH

V gene: TRBV4-2
D gene: NA
CDR3 protein: ASSQDTANTEAF

V gene: TRBV7-3
D gene: NA
CDR3 protein: ASSPQGARTEAF

V gene: TRBV29-1
D gene: NA
CDR3 protein: SVETVSGNTIY

V gene: TRBV29-1
D gene: NA
CDR3 protein: SVEQGKGGYT

V gene: TRBV30
D gene: NA
CDR3 protein: AWSEAQDIQY

V gene: TRBV6-4
D gene: NA
CDR3 protein: ASSHNNEQF

V gene: TRBV25-1
D gene: TRBD1
CDR3 protein: ASSPGQGTDTQY

V gene: TRBV5-1
D gene: TRBD1
CDR3 protein: ASSSTGTGVSTGELF